The 5 T cell receptor beta chains in this list originate from one sample, sequenced in a study of blood T cell repertoires in COVID-19. The table came from immunoSEQ multiplex PCR; TCRdb's copy has only in-frame clones and leaves some out. The sample lists under 250,000 clones; over 80% were seen once. Specimen: peripheral blood. The receptors stem from a man in his forties with acute or convalescent COVID-19.

The chain couples TRBV27 to TRBJ1-6, with D perhaps TRBD1 (6 bases). Germline V lookup: CDR1 MNHEY, CDR2 SMNVEV (reference sequence). The CDR3 runs 16 residues. Trimming took 4 bases from V and 5 from J, leaving 15 bases between them. The DNA for the CDR3 is TGTGCCAGCAGTTCCTCCGGGACACACAATAATTCACCCCTCCACTTT. Translation: CASSSSGTHNNSPLHF.

This clone was seen only once. CDR3 sequence (DNA): TGCGCCAGCAGCCTGACATTAACAGGTGACTCTGGAAACACCATATATTTT. Translated, it gives CASSLTLTGDSGNTIYF. The V call is TRBV4-1, the J call TRBJ1-3; D perhaps matches TRBD1 (5 bases). Germline loops: CDR1 MGHRA, CDR2 YSYEKL. The CDR3 contains 17 residues. Deletions cut 4 bases from V and 0 bases from J, with 16 bases between.

The chain combines TRBV5-4 with TRBJ1-2; 9 bases line up with TRBD1. The CDR3 contains 17 residues. Germline-derived CDR1 and CDR2 are SGHNT and YYREEE (reference sequence). Germline trimming cut 4 bases from V and 0 bases from J; bases unmatched to any gene: 10. The CDR3 reads CASSVTGGRPTNYGYTF. DNA of the CDR3: TGTGCCAGCAGCGTCACAGGGGGCAGGCCGACTAACTATGGCTACACCTTC.

J is TRBJ2-2 and V is TRBV11-2; D is unresolved. Germline values: CDR1 SGHAT, CDR2 FQNNGV. The CDR3 has 15 amino acids. Trimming pared 0 bases from V and 1 base from J, leaving 6 bases between. CDR3 protein: CASSLDFGNTGELFF. The DNA of the CDR3 is TGTGCCAGCAGCTTAGATTTCGGGAACACCGGGGAGCTGTTTTTT. Together with reference TRBV11-2 and TRBJ2-2, the CDR3 gives the full variable domain: EAGVAQSPRYKIIEKRQSVAFWCNPISGHATLYWYQQILGQGPKLLIQFQNNGVVDDSQLPKDRFSAERLKGVDSTLKIQPAKLEDSAVYLCASSLDFGNTGELFFGEGSRLTVL.

The J gene is TRBJ1-4, the V gene TRBV4-2; no clear D. Trimming shortened V by 0 bases and J by 8 bases, and 4 bases separated the two germline ends. CDR1 is LGHNA, CDR2 YNFKEQ, per germline. This CDR3 is 12 amino acids long. The CDR3 DNA is TGTGCCAGCAGCCAAGAAAGCGAAAAACTGTTTTTT. Translated: CASSQESEKLFF.